Listed below are T cell receptor beta chains from one sample, sequenced in a study of blood T cell repertoires in COVID-19. Sequencing used immunoSEQ multiplex PCR; TCRdb keeps in-frame clones, though not all of them. This table holds about 260,000 clones, approximately 81% found once. The sequenced material came from peripheral blood. These receptors originate from a man between 60 and 70 years old with acute or convalescent COVID-19. The CDR3 runs from the conserved cysteine through the conserved F or W. A D gene is named only where the DNA matches it firmly. Only part of the rows carry a size: once, few, many, or a class if the clone is expanded.

>TRBJ1-1|TRBV5-1|TRBD1|.
CASSLRGQGATEAFF
TGCGCCAGCAGCTTGAGGGGGCAGGGGGCGACTGAAGCTTTCTTT
>TRBJ2-7|TRBV2|.|.
CASRFRGSSYEQYF
TGTGCCAGCCGGTTTAGGGGTAGCTCCTACGAGCAGTACTTC
>TRBJ1-3|TRBV30|.|.
CAWRRTASGNTIYF
TGTGCCTGGAGAAGGACAGCCTCTGGAAACACCATATATTTT
>TRBJ1-5|TRBV23-1|.|once
CASSPPTNHSNQPQHF
TGCGCCAGCAGTCCCCCGACAAACCATAGCAATCAGCCCCAGCATTTT
>TRBJ2-7|TRBV7-2|TRBD2|few
CASSPRTSGIKTYEQYF
TGTGCCAGCAGCCCACGGACTAGCGGGATTAAAACCTACGAGCAGTACTTC
>TRBJ1-2|TRBV10-3|TRBD1|once
CAISPGTGALYGYTF
TGTGCCATCAGTCCCGGGACAGGGGCACTTTATGGCTACACCTTC
>TRBJ2-5|TRBV30|.|.
CAWSRTEETQYF
TGTGCCTGGAGTCGGACAGAAGAGACCCAGTACTTC
>TRBJ2-7|TRBV25-1|TRBD1|.
CASRRQGSYEQYF
TGTGCCAGCAGAAGACAGGGGTCCTACGAGCAGTACTTC
>TRBJ1-1|TRBV10-3|.|.
CATLNPQGNTEAFF
TGTGCCACACTAAATCCGCAGGGGAACACTGAAGCTTTCTTT
>TRBJ2-6|TRBV5-1|TRBD1|.
CASSEQGARGANVLTF
TGCGCCAGCAGCGAACAGGGGGCGCGCGGGGCCAACGTCCTGACTTTC
>TRBJ2-2|TRBV18|.|once
CASSPPRVGELFF
TGTGCCAGCTCACCACCGCGGGTCGGGGAGCTGTTTTTT
>TRBJ2-5|TRBV5-1|.|.
CASSLGQGGTQYF
TGCGCCAGCAGCTTGGGGCAGGGGGGGACCCAGTACTTC
>TRBJ2-7|TRBV10-3|.|.
CAISESPGSTYEQYF
TGTGCCATCAGTGAGTCGCCAGGGTCTACCTACGAGCAGTACTTC
>TRBJ1-3|TRBV27|.|.
CASMKGWTGNTIYF
TGTGCCAGCATGAAGGGGTGGACTGGAAACACCATATATTTT
>TRBJ1-1|TRBV19|.|.
CASSMDPGWGAFF
TGTGCCAGTAGTATGGACCCAGGGTGGGGTGCTTTCTTT
>TRBJ1-3|TRBV2|.|.
CASTGSYSGNTIYF
TGTGCCAGCACCGGGTCGTACTCTGGAAACACCATATATTTT
>TRBJ2-1|TRBV5-1|TRBD2|.
CASSFPSIGTSGRGSSYNEQFF
TGCGCCAGCAGCTTCCCCTCTATCGGGACTAGCGGGAGGGGAAGCTCCTACAATGAGCAGTTCTTC
>TRBJ1-1|TRBV28|TRBD1|.
CASFPGTGPPGGTEAFF
TGTGCCAGCTTCCCCGGGACAGGGCCCCCCGGAGGGACTGAAGCTTTCTTT
>TRBJ2-7|TRBV10-3|.|few
CAISEQGGQYF
TGTGCCATCAGTGAGCAGGGAGGGCAGTACTTC
>TRBJ1-4|TRBV2|.|.
CASSSQGLTNEKLFF
TGTGCCAGCAGTTCTCAGGGTTTAACTAATGAAAAACTGTTTTTT
>TRBJ2-5|TRBV7-9|TRBD1|.
CASRGTGGSQETQYF
TGTGCCAGCAGGGGGACAGGGGGTTCCCAAGAGACCCAGTACTTC
>TRBJ2-5|TRBV11-2|TRBD2|.
CASNYGLGWGQETQYF
TGTGCCAGCAACTACGGACTAGGTTGGGGCCAAGAGACCCAGTACTTC
>TRBJ1-3|TRBV7-3|TRBD1|.
CASSPWGQGNTIYF
TGTGCCAGCAGCCCCTGGGGACAGGGAAACACCATATATTTT
>TRBJ1-1|TRBV14|TRBD1|few
CASSQSPSGRGVNTEAFF
TGTGCCAGCAGCCAATCCCCTTCTGGCAGGGGGGTTAACACTGAAGCTTTCTTT
>TRBJ1-2|TRBV9|TRBD1|.
CASSVARDRAGYTF
TGTGCCAGCAGCGTAGCTCGGGACAGGGCTGGCTACACCTTC
>TRBJ2-7|TRBV29-1|.|.
CSVDGPGTGEQYF
TGCAGCGTCGACGGCCCCGGAACAGGCGAGCAGTACTTC
>TRBJ2-5|TRBV6-2/TRBV6-3|TRBD2|.
CASSYSSRLAGGRQETQYF
TGTGCCAGCAGTTACTCCTCGCGACTAGCGGGAGGGCGGCAAGAGACCCAGTACTTC
>TRBJ1-1|TRBV3-1/TRBV3-2|.|once
CASSLMREAAFF
TGTGCCAGCAGCCTGATGCGGGAGGCAGCTTTCTTT
>TRBJ1-6|TRBV7-2|TRBD1|.
CASSSQVGTGGRSPLHF
TGTGCCAGCAGCTCCCAGGTGGGGACAGGGGGCAGGTCACCCCTCCACTTT
>TRBJ2-7|TRBV7-2|TRBD1|.
CASSHRGTYEQYF
TGTGCCAGCAGCCACAGGGGAACCTACGAGCAGTACTTC
>TRBJ1-2|TRBV5-1|TRBD1|.
CASSLEGSGGTFRYGYTF
TGCGCCAGCAGCTTGGAAGGGTCAGGGGGTACCTTTAGGTATGGCTACACCTTC
>TRBJ2-7|TRBV19|TRBD1|.
CASSIGGQVDEQYF
TGTGCCAGTAGTATAGGAGGACAGGTTGACGAGCAGTACTTC
>TRBJ2-1|TRBV4-3|.|.
CASSQEWLTIYNEQFF
TGCGCCAGCAGCCAAGAGTGGCTTACTATCTACAATGAGCAGTTCTTC
>TRBJ2-1|TRBV11-1|TRBD2|.
CASSLRLASNEQFF
TGTGCCAGCAGCTTAAGACTAGCGAGCAATGAGCAGTTCTTC
>TRBJ2-1|TRBV27|.|.
CASSPDSPGNEQFF
TGTGCCAGCAGTCCGGACTCCCCCGGGAATGAGCAGTTCTTC
>TRBJ1-2|TRBV4-3|.|.
CASSQDGRYGYTF
TGCGCCAGCAGCCAAGATGGGCGCTATGGCTACACCTTC
>TRBJ1-2|TRBV20-1|.|few
CSASTGAGRYGYTF
TGCAGTGCTAGTACCGGAGCGGGCCGCTATGGCTACACCTTC
>TRBJ2-7|TRBV9|TRBD2|once
CASSVVASGQMEQYF
TGTGCCAGCAGCGTAGTGGCTAGCGGGCAGATGGAGCAGTACTTC
>TRBJ2-1|TRBV5-8|.|.
CASSLAKTGGLFTYNEQFF
TGTGCCAGCAGCTTGGCCAAGACGGGTGGACTGTTCACCTACAATGAGCAGTTCTTC
>TRBJ2-7|TRBV19|TRBD2|.
CASSVLAGSSYEQYF
TGTGCCAGTAGTGTACTAGCGGGATCGTCCTACGAGCAGTACTTC
>TRBJ2-3|TRBV30|TRBD2|.
CAWSVRGGAKDTQYF
TGTGCCTGGAGTGTACGCGGGGGGGCGAAAGATACGCAGTATTTT
>TRBJ1-5|TRBV6-2/TRBV6-3|TRBD1|.
CASSYRGQGNQPQHF
TGTGCCAGCAGTTACAGGGGGCAGGGCAATCAGCCCCAGCATTTT
>TRBJ2-2|TRBV3-1/TRBV3-2|TRBD2|.
CASSQALAGGPIGELFF
TGTGCCAGCAGCCAAGCACTAGCGGGAGGGCCAATCGGGGAGCTGTTTTTT
>TRBJ1-2|TRBV10-1|.|.
CASRADSGYGYTF
TGCGCCAGCAGAGCTGACAGTGGCTATGGCTACACCTTC
>TRBJ2-1|TRBV9|.|.
CASSVELGSSVEQFF
TGTGCCAGCAGCGTAGAATTGGGTAGCTCCGTTGAGCAGTTCTTC
>TRBJ2-7|TRBV10-2|.|.
CASSEIGGYEQYF
TGCGCCAGCAGTGAAATAGGGGGCTACGAGCAGTACTTC
>TRBJ2-7|TRBV5-4|TRBD2|.
CASSLAPGGGYEQYF
TGTGCCAGCAGCTTGGCTCCGGGGGGAGGCTACGAGCAGTACTTC
>TRBJ2-2|TRBV5-4|.|.
CASTRLGTILNTGELFF
TGTGCCAGCACCCGCCTCGGGACAATTTTGAACACCGGGGAGCTGTTTTTT